Shown below are 17 T cell receptor beta chains from a single sample sequenced in a study of T cell responses to AZD1222 COVID-19 vaccine. Method: immunoSEQ multiplex PCR; TCRdb's copy keeps in-frame clones and lacks some. The sample has about 42,000 clones, around 88% seen once. The sequences come from peripheral blood, collected 28 days after the second AZD1222 dose. The receptor source for this set is an adult who received the AZD1222 COVID-19 vaccine.

V and J are TRBV12-3 or TRBV12-4 and TRBJ2-5; no definite D call. The V end was cut by 2 bases, the J end by 5 bases, with 3 bases between. This CDR3 has 11 amino acids. Here the CDR3 reads CASSLYETQYF. The CDR3 DNA follows: TGTGCCAGCAGTTTATATGAGACCCAGTACTTC.

V usage is TRBV5-1 and J usage is TRBJ1-2, with 7 bases fitting TRBD1. Trimming removed 5 bases from V and 0 bases from J; junction bases left unmatched: 7. Germline V gene sequence: CDR1 SGHRS, CDR2 YFSETQ. CDR3 length: 15 residues. The CDR3 sequence: CASSTEGASNYGYTF. Written as DNA, the CDR3 is TGCGCCAGCAGTACCGAGGGGGCTTCTAACTATGGCTACACCTTC.

This clone was seen only a few times. The V gene is TRBV7-9, the J gene TRBJ1-2; D not resolved. Germline V lookup: CDR1 SEHNR, CDR2 FQNEAQ (reference sequence). Between the trimmed V and J ends, which lost 2 bases and 8 bases, there was a span of 18 bases. CDR3 size: 15 residues. The CDR3: CASSLSNSWGLGYTF. The CDR3 DNA is TGTGCCAGCAGCTTAAGCAACTCCTGGGGATTAGGCTACACCTTC.

CDR3 in DNA: TGTGCCTGGAGTGTGGGACGGAACGAAAAACTGTTTTTT. Translated, it gives CAWSVGRNEKLFF. V gene TRBV30 combines with J gene TRBJ1-4; possible D gene TRBD1, 5 bases. Germline V lookup: CDR1 GTSNPN, CDR2 SVGIG (reference sequence). The CDR3 is 13 amino acids. V shed 0 bases and J shed 8 bases, with 10 bases lying between them.

In this sample, this clone turned up a few times. V usage is TRBV7-9 and J usage is TRBJ1-1; D is uncertain. Germline assignment: CDR1 SEHNR and CDR2 FQNEAQ (reference sequence). The CDR3 totals 15 residues. Trimming took off 1 base at V and 0 bases at J, with 9 bases between the two ends. CDR3 sequence reads: CASSLGVGLNTEAFF. The DNA for the CDR3 is TGTGCCAGCAGCTTAGGGGTGGGGTTGAACACTGAAGCTTTCTTT. Looking up the rest from reference TRBV7-9 and TRBJ1-1 gives the full variable domain: DTGVSQNPRHKITKRGQNVTFRCDPISEHNRLYWYRQTLGQGPEFLTYFQNEAQLEKSRLLSDRFSAERPKGSFSTLEIQRTEQGDSAMYLCASSLGVGLNTEAFFGQGTRLTVV.

The table lists this clone with a count of one. The chain is built from TRBV6-5 and TRBJ2-6; D is uncertain. Per the germline V gene, CDR1 is MNHEY and CDR2 is SVGAGI. The CDR3 spans 12 residues. V lost 6 bases and J lost 8, with 8 bases in between. The CDR3 sequence: CASRQPTNVLTF. As DNA, the CDR3 is TGTGCCAGCAGGCAGCCCACCAACGTCCTGACTTTC.

The chain joins TRBV6-6 to TRBJ1-2; 8 bases align to TRBD1. Germline CDR1 and CDR2: MNHNY and SVGAGI (reference sequence). This CDR3 has 15 residues. The trim removed 7 bases at V and 4 bases at J, leaving 11 bases unmatched. CDR3 sequence: CASTSPGGRIYGYTF. In DNA form, the CDR3 reads TGTGCCAGCACCTCTCCAGGGGGCAGGATCTATGGCTACACCTTC.

The chain employs TRBV29-1 and TRBJ1-5; D perhaps matches TRBD1 (6 bases). CDR3 size: 12 residues. Germline CDR1 and CDR2: SQVTM and ANQGSEA. The V end lost 7 bases, the J end lost 5 bases, and 12 bases lay between the germline ends. CDR3: CSAGARDQPQHF. The CDR3, as DNA: TGCAGCGCGGGGGCCAGGGATCAGCCCCAGCATTTT.

This clone was picked up one time. V and J are TRBV19 and TRBJ2-6, with 9 bases matching TRBD1. Germline V gene lookup returns CDR1 LNHDA and CDR2 SQIVND (reference sequence). CDR3 length equals 17 residues. V gave up 6 bases and J gave up 0 bases; unmatched junction bases: 6. The CDR3 DNA sequence: TGTGCCAGTAGGGGGGGACAGGGTCGCTCTGGGGCCAACGTCCTGACTTTC. Its protein is CASRGGQGRSGANVLTF.

The chain is built from TRBV5-1 and TRBJ2-7; 9 nucleotides agree with TRBD1. The V gene's germline CDR1 is SGHRS and CDR2 YFSETQ. J gave up 6 bases and V 2 bases, and 18 bases lay outside the gene matches. This CDR3 region has 18 residues. CDR3 residues: CASSFHGVSDRGLAEQYF. The CDR3 DNA follows: TGCGCCAGCAGCTTTCATGGGGTGTCGGACAGGGGACTGGCCGAGCAGTACTTC.

The rearrangement uses TRBV6-5 and TRBJ2-1; D uncertain. This CDR3 has 14 amino acids. The germline V gene has CDR1 MNHEY and CDR2 SVGAGI. Trimming took off 9 bases at V and 7 bases at J, with 19 bases between the two ends. CDR3 sequence (DNA): TGTGCCAGTTTGGTCCCCGGACCGACTAATGAGCAGTTCTTC. Amino acid sequence: CASLVPGPTNEQFF.

This clone occurred a few times. This chain joins TRBV19 and TRBJ1-5, with D perhaps TRBD1 (5 bases). Trimming took off 3 bases at V and 7 bases at J, with 19 bases between the two ends. This CDR3 has 16 amino acids. CDR1 and CDR2 (germline): LNHDA, SQIVND (reference sequence). CDR3 in amino acids: CASSIPGERGRQPQHF. For the CDR3, the DNA is TGTGCCAGTAGTATTCCGGGGGAGAGGGGAAGACAGCCCCAGCATTTT.

This clone was seen a single time. The chain couples TRBV6-1 to TRBJ1-1, with 8 bases that match TRBD1. Germline CDR1 MNHNS, CDR2 SASEGT. This CDR3 comprises 15 residues. Trimming at V came to 3 bases and at J to 4 bases, leaving 7 bases not matched to a gene. CDR3 loop: CASSDPRGRSTEAFF. The CDR3 bases are TGTGCCAGCAGTGACCCCAGGGGGCGCAGCACTGAAGCTTTCTTT.

This clone was detected once. V and J are TRBV7-8 and TRBJ2-5; D unclear. The V end lost 2 bases, the J end lost 3 bases, and 4 bases lay between the germline ends. CDR3 length: 12 residues. Germline CDR1 and CDR2: SGHVS and FQNEAQ. The CDR3 protein is CASSLREETQYF. CDR3 bases: TGTGCCAGCAGCTTAAGGGAAGAGACCCAGTACTTC.

This clone was observed once. The chain uses TRBV24-1 and TRBJ2-7; 10 bases fit TRBD1. The CDR3 consists of 16 residues. Trimming cost V 4 bases and J 4 bases; bases outside gene matches: 9. Germline V gene data show CDR1 as KGHDR and CDR2 as SFDVKD. CDR3 bases: TGTGCCACCAGTGACCCGACAGGGGGCGTCATGTACGAGCAGTACTTC. Translation: CATSDPTGGVMYEQYF.

This chain uses TRBV7-6 with TRBJ2-5; possibly TRBD1 or TRBD2 for D (5 bases each). Trimming cost V 5 bases and J 4 bases, with 17 bases left between them. Germline loops: CDR1 SGHVS, CDR2 FNYEAQ. CDR3 length: 15 residues. The CDR3 sequence is CASSPGQPGGETQYF. DNA of the CDR3: TGTGCCAGCAGCCCTGGCCAACCTGGGGGAGAGACCCAGTACTTC.

This clone came up a few times. The rearrangement links TRBV6-4 to TRBJ2-2; D uncertain. Germline loops: CDR1 MRHNA, CDR2 SNTAGT. CDR3 length equals 15 residues. V dropped 1 base and J dropped 1 base, with 7 bases sitting between them. The DNA for the CDR3 is TGTGCCAGCAGTGACTTTGGACGGAACACCGGGGAGCTGTTTTTT. It codes for CASSDFGRNTGELFF.